The next 8 T cell receptor beta chains were all read from a single sample in a study of blood T cell repertoires in COVID-19. Here immunoSEQ multiplex PCR was the method, and the copy in TCRdb shows in-frame clones only, minus some. The sample shows about 74,000 clones, roughly nine tenths of them seen only once. Sequences were obtained from peripheral blood. These receptor sequences come from a human donor in a cohort sampled during active COVID-19.

V usage is TRBV27 and J usage is TRBJ1-3; possible D gene TRBD1, 6 bases. This CDR3 has 15 residues. Germline assignment: CDR1 MNHEY and CDR2 SMNVEV (reference sequence). V was cut by 2 bases and J by 2 bases, with 10 bases left in between. The CDR3 DNA is TGTGCCAGCAGTTTAACATCAGGGGCTGGAAACACCATATATTTT. Translated: CASSLTSGAGNTIYF.

The chain joins TRBV29-1 to TRBJ2-3; tentative D call: TRBD2 (5 bases). Germline CDR1 is SQVTM and CDR2 is ANQGSEA. This CDR3 comprises 12 residues. Deletions cut 7 bases from V and 6 bases from J, with 14 bases between. The CDR3 spells CSGGSSRDTQYF. In DNA, the CDR3 is TGCAGCGGGGGATCTAGCAGGGATACGCAGTATTTT.

The chain joins TRBV7-9 to TRBJ2-5, with 9 bases fitting TRBD2. Trimming removed 5 bases from V and 1 base from J; junction bases left unmatched: 5. Germline V gene sequence: CDR1 SEHNR, CDR2 FQNEAQ (reference sequence). The length of the CDR3 is 15 residues. The CDR3: CASSRSSGAQETQYF. The CDR3 coding sequence is TGTGCCAGCAGCCGGTCTAGCGGGGCCCAAGAGACCCAGTACTTC.

CDR3: CAGGQNQPQHF. Written as DNA, the CDR3 is TGTGCTGGCGGGCAGAATCAGCCCCAGCATTTT. The chain links TRBV10-3 to TRBJ1-5; D is unclear. This CDR3 region has 11 residues. Germline CDR1 reads ENHRY; CDR2 reads SYGVKD.

This chain uses TRBV6-5 with TRBJ2-3; D not certain. The CDR3 is 15 amino acids. Germline V lookup: CDR1 MNHEY, CDR2 SVGAGI. Between the trimmed V and J ends, which lost 2 bases and 0 bases, there was a span of 9 bases. The CDR3, as DNA: TGTGCCAGCAGTTACAAAGCGACTAGCACAGATACGCAGTATTTT. Its translation is CASSYKATSTDTQYF.

V and J are TRBV4-1 and TRBJ2-7; TRBD1 might be the D (5 bases). Trimming took off 0 bases at V and 3 bases at J, with 21 bases between the two ends. Germline assignment: CDR1 MGHRA and CDR2 YSYEKL. The CDR3 contains 18 residues. CDR3: CASSQDPLDIYLNYEQYF. In DNA, the CDR3 is TGCGCCAGCAGCCAAGACCCCCTGGACATCTACCTCAACTACGAGCAGTACTTC.

J is TRBJ1-1 and V is TRBV5-1; D is perhaps TRBD1 (6 bases). Germline CDR1 and CDR2: SGHRS and YFSETQ. V lost 1 base, J lost 4 bases, and 8 bases lay in between. CDR3 length equals 13 residues. CDR3 in amino acids: CASSLSGVTEAFF. CDR3 DNA sequence: TGCGCCAGCAGCTTGTCAGGGGTCACTGAAGCTTTCTTT.

The chain combines TRBV29-1 with TRBJ2-7; the match to TRBD2 covers 14 bases. The CDR3 is made up of 18 amino acids. J gave up 5 bases and V 1 base, and 13 bases lay outside the gene matches. Germline-derived CDR1 and CDR2 are SQVTM and ANQGSEA. The CDR3 spells CSVEALTGTSGSQNEQYF. The CDR3 bases are TGCAGCGTTGAAGCCCTAACCGGGACTAGCGGGAGTCAGAACGAGCAGTACTTC.